Each of the 25 T cell receptor beta chains below was sequenced from the same sample in a study of brain T cells in children with intractable seizures (dated by TCRdb to about 2021). Libraries were made using the immunoSEQ multiplex PCR assay. Entries here come from immuneACCESS through TCRdb and include only in-frame sequences with V and J called. Some clones fail to appear in such tables; in the studies checked, an unresolved V gene covers under half of the shortfall, and the cause of the remainder is unknown. The sample table contains hundreds of thousands of clones; only one count was recorded for more than 85% of them. 4.5% to 7% of the sample belongs to the ten largest clones. The sample's time point, from its label and the paper: blood from clinic visit 5 months post-surgery; TSC patient then seizure free. The sample consisted of peripheral blood, taken roughly 5 months after surgery. Every receptor here comes from a boy in the first two years of life with tuberous sclerosis and intractable seizures.

The rearrangement joins TRBV7-8 to TRBJ2-4; 7 nucleotides match TRBD2. Trimming removed 1 base from V and 0 bases from J; junction bases left unmatched: 3. Germline V gives CDR1 SGHVS, CDR2 FQNEAQ. CDR3 size: 16 residues. The CDR3: CASSLVGGTAKNIQYF. The CDR3 DNA reads as TGTGCCAGCAGCTTAGTGGGGGGGACAGCCAAAAACATTCAGTACTTC. The whole variable domain, remainder taken from reference TRBV7-8 and TRBJ2-4, is GAGVSQSPRYKVAKRGQDVALRCDPISGHVSLFWYQQALGQGPEFLTYFQNEAQLDKSGLPSDRFFAERPEGSVSTLKIQRTQQEDSAVYLCASSLVGGTAKNIQYFGAGTRLSVL.

The V gene is TRBV5-1, the J gene TRBJ2-5, with 10 bases lining up with TRBD2. The CDR3 consists of 15 residues. V lost 1 base, J lost 5 bases, and 5 bases stayed unmatched. Per the germline V gene, CDR1 is SGHRS and CDR2 is YFSETQ. CDR3 in amino acids: CASSLRLAGVETQYF. The CDR3, as DNA: TGCGCCAGCAGCTTGCGGCTAGCGGGGGTTGAGACCCAGTACTTC.

The CDR3 region has the DNA TGTGCCAGCAGCGCCGATCGAAGAGTGGGGGCACTAGCCAAAAACATTCAGTACTTC. This sequence encodes CASSADRRVGALAKNIQYF. The chain links TRBV7-2 to TRBJ2-4, with a possible D match to TRBD1 (6 bases). CDR3 length: 19 amino acids. Trimming pared 5 bases from V and 0 bases from J, leaving 23 bases between. CDR1 and CDR2 from the germline V gene are SGHTA and FQGNSA.

This clone was recorded once. The V call is TRBV24-1, the J call TRBJ2-3, with 9 positions matching TRBD2. CDR1 and CDR2 (germline): KGHDR, SFDVKD. Trimming at V came to 1 base and at J to 5 bases, leaving 6 bases not matched to a gene. The CDR3 spans 16 residues. CDR3 loop: CATSDFLREGRDTQYF. Written as DNA, the CDR3 is TGTGCCACCAGTGATTTCTTGCGGGAGGGCCGAGATACGCAGTATTTT.

This clone appeared once. The V call is TRBV30, the J call TRBJ2-6; TRBD1 aligns across 7 bases. The V gene's germline CDR1 is GTSNPN and CDR2 SVGIG (reference sequence). V lost 7 bases and J lost 1; bases outside the gene matches: 4. The CDR3 spans 14 residues. The CDR3 sequence: CASDRLSGANVLTF. CDR3 DNA: TGTGCCTCGGACAGGCTATCTGGGGCCAACGTCCTGACTTTC.

This rearrangement joins TRBV7-9 to TRBJ1-5, with D possibly TRBD1 on 5 matching bases. The CDR3 has 13 residues. Germline lookup yields CDR1 SEHNR and CDR2 FQNEAQ (reference sequence). Deletions cut 1 base from V and 7 bases from J, with 8 bases between. In nucleotides, the CDR3 is TGTGCCAGCAGCTTAGGGGGGGGACAGCCCCAGCATTTT. Protein product: CASSLGGGQPQHF.

This clone was seen once. The chain links TRBV5-1 to TRBJ2-3; TRBD1 matches 11 bases. V lost 4 bases, J lost 5 bases, and 12 bases stayed unmatched. The CDR3 is made up of 17 amino acids. CDR1 is SGHRS, CDR2 YFSETQ, per germline. The CDR3 DNA sequence: TGCGCCAGCAGCGGACTTTCCGGGACAGGGGGTCTAGATACGCAGTATTTT. It yields the protein CASSGLSGTGGLDTQYF.

This clone was seen once. This chain links TRBV30 with TRBJ2-1; D gene unclear. The CDR3 contains 11 residues. V lost 3 bases to trimming and J lost 7 bases, with 7 bases between them. The germline CDR1 and CDR2 sequences are GTSNPN and SVGIG (reference sequence). CDR3 residues: CAWSLGNEQFF. Here the CDR3 DNA reads TGTGCCTGGAGCCTTGGGAATGAGCAGTTCTTC. Variable domain in full (rest from reference TRBV30 and TRBJ2-1): SQTIHQWPATLVQPVGSPLSLECTVEGTSNPNLYWYRQAAGRGLQLLFYSVGIGQISSEVPQNLSASRPQDRQFILSSKKLLLSDSGFYLCAWSLGNEQFFGPGTRLTVL.

The chain is built from TRBV3-1 (or the pseudogene TRBV3-2) and TRBJ2-5; 10 nucleotides line up with TRBD2. The V segment lost 1 base and the J segment 1 base; nucleotides outside the gene matches: 6. Per germline, CDR1 LGHDT and CDR2 YNNKEL (reference sequence). This CDR3 comprises 17 residues. In DNA form, the CDR3 reads TGTGCCAGCAGCCAAGTTTGGGAGCGGGGGGGCCAAGAGACCCAGTACTTC. Translated: CASSQVWERGGQETQYF.

The chain is built from TRBV19 and TRBJ2-7, with TRBD2 matching 8 bases. Trimming took 10 bases from V and 0 from J; bases not matched to a gene: 5. Germline V gene lookup returns CDR1 LNHDA and CDR2 SQIVND (reference sequence). The CDR3 has 13 amino acids. The CDR3 region is CATGGGSSYEQYF. Written as DNA, the CDR3 is TGTGCCACCGGGGGGGGGAGCTCCTACGAGCAGTACTTC.

The rearrangement joins TRBV24-1 to TRBJ2-3; D is possibly TRBD2 (5 bases). The germline V and J ends were trimmed by 6 bases and 3 bases, with 9 bases remaining between them. Germline CDR1 KGHDR, CDR2 SFDVKD. The CDR3 is made up of 13 amino acids. CDR3 loop: CATSRGTTDTQYF. DNA of the CDR3: TGTGCCACCAGTCGGGGAACAACAGATACGCAGTATTTT.

V and J are TRBV30 and TRBJ2-1, with 11 bases fitting TRBD2. This CDR3 contains 15 residues. Trimming cost V 3 bases and J 4 bases; bases outside gene matches: 5. Germline CDR1 is GTSNPN and CDR2 is SVGIG (reference sequence). The CDR3 region is CAWRSGLAGYNEQFF. The CDR3 nucleotides read TGTGCCTGGAGGAGTGGACTAGCGGGTTACAATGAGCAGTTCTTC.

This clone turned up a few times. The chain recombines TRBV3-1 (or the pseudogene TRBV3-2) with TRBJ1-4; D is unclear. The V end lost 4 bases, the J end lost 5 bases, and 11 bases lay between the germline ends. The CDR3 is made up of 14 amino acids. Germline CDR1 LGHDT, CDR2 YNNKEL (reference sequence). The CDR3 DNA sequence: TGTGCCAGCAGCCGTCTTACAGTGAATGAAAAACTGTTTTTT. Its protein is CASSRLTVNEKLFF.

The chain links TRBV18 to TRBJ2-7; possibly TRBD1 or TRBD2 for D (5 bases each). CDR3 length: 12 amino acids. V was shortened by 6 bases and J by 3 bases, with 9 bases between the two germline ends. Germline V gives CDR1 KGHSH, CDR2 LQKENI. The CDR3 loop reads CASSGTFYEQYF. In nucleotides, the CDR3 is TGTGCCAGCTCCGGGACCTTCTACGAGCAGTACTTC. Complete variable domain (other parts from reference TRBV18 and TRBJ2-7): NAGVMQNPRHLVRRRGQEARLRCSPMKGHSHVYWYRQLPEEGLKFMVYLQKENIIDESGMPKERFSAEFPKEGPSILRIQQVVRGDSAAYFCASSGTFYEQYFGPGTRLTVT.

This clone has just one count. The chain links TRBV3-1 (or the pseudogene TRBV3-2) to TRBJ2-5; 11 bases fit TRBD2. The V and J ends lost 4 bases and 3 bases, in that order; junction bases with no gene match: 13. The germline V gene encodes CDR1 LGHDT and CDR2 YNNKEL (reference sequence). This CDR3 contains 18 residues. The CDR3 DNA follows: TGTGCCAGCAGCCCCCGGAAGGTAGCGGGGGGGCGTGAAGAGACCCAGTACTTC. Translated: CASSPRKVAGGREETQYF.

The chain joins TRBV5-8 to TRBJ2-7; D perhaps matches TRBD1 (5 bases). Germline CDR1 reads SGHTS; CDR2 reads YDEGEE. V lost 4 bases and J lost 5, with 13 bases in between. The CDR3 covers 13 residues. This CDR3 is CASSGVQGNEQYF. DNA for the CDR3: TGTGCCAGCAGCGGTGTCCAGGGTAACGAGCAGTACTTC. The full variable domain, with the rest looked up from reference TRBV5-8 and TRBJ2-7, is EAGVTQSPTHLIKTRGQQATLRCSPISGHTSVYWYQQALGLGLQFLLWYDEGEERNRGNFPPRFSGRQFPNYSSELNVNALELEDSALYLCASSGVQGNEQYFGPGTRLTVT.

To note about this clone: Other DNA variants within this sample encode the same CDR3. This rearrangement joins TRBV5-1 to TRBJ2-7, with TRBD2 matching 10 bases. Trimming took 5 bases from V and 1 from J; bases not matched to a gene: 3. Germline V CDR1 and CDR2: SGHRS, YFSETQ. The CDR3 covers 14 residues. As DNA, the CDR3 is TGCGCCAGCAGTTTAGCGGGGGGTTCCTACGAGCAGTACTTC. Encoded protein: CASSLAGGSYEQYF.

The chain combines TRBV6-6 with TRBJ2-7, with a possible D match to TRBD1 (5 bases). Germline-derived CDR1 and CDR2 are MNHNY and SVGAGI (reference sequence). Trimming took off 6 bases at V and 1 base at J, with 16 bases between the two ends. CDR3 length equals 15 residues. CDR3 protein: CASRPFLDRSYEQYF. CDR3 sequence (DNA): TGTGCCAGCAGACCGTTTCTAGACAGATCCTACGAGCAGTACTTC.

CDR3 loop: CASTTRDRATDTQYF. CDR3 bases: TGTGCCAGTACTACCCGCGACAGGGCCACAGATACGCAGTATTTT. This chain connects TRBV19 to TRBJ2-3, with 7 bases lining up with TRBD1. Germline CDR1 LNHDA, CDR2 SQIVND (reference sequence). J gave up 2 bases and V 7 bases, and 9 bases lay outside the gene matches. This CDR3 has 15 residues.

Here the CDR3 reads CASSLSGGPGETQYF. CDR3 bases: TGTGCCAGCAGCCTTAGCGGGGGGCCTGGAGAGACCCAGTACTTC. The genes are TRBV7-3 and TRBJ2-5, with 10 bases that match TRBD2. J was trimmed by 4 bases and V by 5 bases; bases with no gene match: 7. The CDR3 contains 15 residues. Germline-derived CDR1 and CDR2 are SGHTA and FQGTGA.

The chain combines TRBV28 with TRBJ1-5; TRBD1 matches at 10 bases. CDR1 and CDR2 (germline): MDHEN, SYDVKM. V was clipped by 3 bases and J by 0 bases; unmatched bases: 8. This CDR3 has 18 residues. The CDR3 region is CASSFGDRGFYSNQPQHF. CDR3 in DNA: TGTGCCAGCAGTTTTGGGGACAGGGGATTTTATAGCAATCAGCCCCAGCATTTT.

The chain is built from TRBV7-9 and TRBJ2-3, with a weak D call TRBD2 (7 bases). Germline assignment: CDR1 SEHNR and CDR2 FQNEAQ (reference sequence). There are 16 residues in the CDR3. V lost 5 bases and J 4 bases, leaving 19 bases between the germline ends. CDR3 amino acids: CASSPRQAGRADTQYF. The CDR3 DNA follows: TGTGCCAGCAGCCCTAGACAGGCAGGGAGGGCAGATACGCAGTATTTT.

V is TRBV3-1 (or the pseudogene TRBV3-2) and J is TRBJ2-7; D not certain. V lost 1 base and J 0 bases, leaving 10 bases between the germline ends. The CDR3 has 15 amino acids. Germline V gene lookup returns CDR1 LGHDT and CDR2 YNNKEL (reference sequence). In DNA form, the CDR3 reads TGTGCCAGCAGCCAAGGCGGTTTTAGCTCCTACGAGCAGTACTTC. This sequence encodes CASSQGGFSSYEQYF.

This sequence joins TRBV7-8 and TRBJ1-1; no firm D call. Germline V gives CDR1 SGHVS, CDR2 FQNEAQ. V shed 1 base and J shed 3 bases, with 12 bases lying between them. The CDR3 has 15 amino acids. The CDR3 spells CASSLVVMPYTEAFF. CDR3 in DNA: TGTGCCAGCAGCTTAGTCGTCATGCCCTACACTGAAGCTTTCTTT.

The genes are TRBV11-3 and TRBJ1-4, with TRBD1 identical over 8 bases. The CDR3 has 15 amino acids. From germline, CDR1 is SGHNT and CDR2 YENEEA. J lost 4 bases, V lost 4 bases, and 5 bases had no gene match. The CDR3 region is CASSSNRGGNEKLFF. In DNA form, the CDR3 reads TGTGCCAGCAGCTCTAACAGGGGGGGTAATGAAAAACTGTTTTTT.